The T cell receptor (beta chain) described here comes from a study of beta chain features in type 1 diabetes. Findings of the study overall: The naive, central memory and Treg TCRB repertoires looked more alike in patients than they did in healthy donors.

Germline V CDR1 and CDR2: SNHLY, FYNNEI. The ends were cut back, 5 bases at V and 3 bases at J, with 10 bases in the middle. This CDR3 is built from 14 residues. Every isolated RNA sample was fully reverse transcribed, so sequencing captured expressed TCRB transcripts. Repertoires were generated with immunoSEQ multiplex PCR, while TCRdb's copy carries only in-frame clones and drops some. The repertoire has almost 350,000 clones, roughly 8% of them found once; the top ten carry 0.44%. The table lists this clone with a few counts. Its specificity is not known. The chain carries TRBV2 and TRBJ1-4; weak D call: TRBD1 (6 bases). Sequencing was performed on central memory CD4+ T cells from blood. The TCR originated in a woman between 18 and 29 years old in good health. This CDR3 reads CASSTDRPNEKLFF. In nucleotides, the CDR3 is TGTGCCAGCAGTACGGACAGACCTAATGAAAAACTGTTTTTT.